The 6 T cell receptor beta chains listed next were all sequenced from one sample in a study of CD8+CD57+ T cells in acquired aplastic anemia. Sequencing involved patients with CD8+CD57+ cell expansion previously shown by flow cytometry. Genomic DNA served as template for TCR beta VDJ and CDR3 profiling. TCRdb ran MiXCR on the reads and lists one entry per CDR3 protein. The data contain roughly 80,000 distinct CDR3 sequences, around 70% of them singletons. The sequenced sample was sorted CD4+, CD8+, or CD8+CD57+ T cells (not recorded which) from PBMCs. These receptors were collected from a human donor with aplastic anemia.

In this sample, this clonotype turned up a few times. This chain joins TRBV5-5 and TRBJ2-5; D uncertain. The germline gives CDR1 SGHKS, CDR2 YYEKEE (reference sequence). There are 13 residues in the CDR3. V was pared by 0 bases and J by 1 base, with 4 bases between. CDR3 DNA sequence: TGTGCCAGCAGCTTGGCTACCCAAGAGACCCAGTACTTC. This translates into CASSLATQETQYF.

This clonotype has just a few counts. The chain employs TRBV2 and TRBJ2-7; tentative D call: TRBD1 (6 bases). The germline CDR1 and CDR2 sequences are SNHLY and FYNNEI. This CDR3 comprises 12 residues. The ends were cut back, 5 bases at V and 6 bases at J, with 11 bases in the middle. The CDR3, as DNA: TGTGCCAGCAGTCAACAGGGCTTCGAGCAGTACTTC. This codes for CASSQQGFEQYF.

This clonotype was observed once. The rearrangement uses TRBV13 and TRBJ2-7; D might be TRBD1 (5 bases). Germline V gene lookup returns CDR1 PRHDT and CDR2 FYEKMQ (reference sequence). V was cut by 6 bases and J by 0 bases, with 15 bases left in between. The CDR3 spans 15 residues. The CDR3, as DNA: TGTGCCAGCAGTTACTCAGGGAAGAGCTCCTACGAGCAGTACTTC. This codes for CASSYSGKSSYEQYF.

CDR3 amino acids: CSATSGGAHTGELFF. CDR3 DNA sequence: TGCAGTGCTACTAGCGGGGGGGCCCACACCGGGGAGCTGTTTTTT. V and J are TRBV20-1 and TRBJ2-2; 12 nucleotides align to TRBD2. The CDR3 sequence is 15 residues long. V lost 4 bases, J lost 3 bases, and 3 bases stayed unmatched. CDR1 is DFQATT, CDR2 SNEGSKA, per germline (reference sequence).

The chain uses TRBV5-5 and TRBJ2-5; a weak D match, TRBD1 (6 bases). The germline CDR1 and CDR2 sequences are SGHKS and YYEKEE (reference sequence). V lost 4 bases to trimming and J lost 7 bases, with 17 bases between them. CDR3 length: 14 amino acids. CDR3: CASSRTAGLGTQYF. The CDR3, as DNA: TGTGCCAGCAGCCGGACAGCCGGACTCGGGACCCAGTACTTC.

The genes are TRBV9 and TRBJ2-1; 7 nucleotides match TRBD1. V trimming: 4 bases; J trimming: 9 bases; junction bases outside the gene matches: 7. In germline, CDR1 is SGDLS, CDR2 YYNGEE. The length of the CDR3 is 13 residues. The CDR3 protein is CASSQRRDSEQFF. CDR3 nucleotides: TGTGCCAGCAGCCAGCGCAGGGACAGTGAGCAGTTCTTC. Filled out from reference TRBV9 and TRBJ2-1, the complete variable domain reads DSGVTQTPKHLITATGQRVTLRCSPRSGDLSVYWYQQSLDQGLQFLIQYYNGEERAKGNILERFSAQQFPDLHSELNLSSLELGDSALYFCASSQRRDSEQFFGPGTRLTVL.